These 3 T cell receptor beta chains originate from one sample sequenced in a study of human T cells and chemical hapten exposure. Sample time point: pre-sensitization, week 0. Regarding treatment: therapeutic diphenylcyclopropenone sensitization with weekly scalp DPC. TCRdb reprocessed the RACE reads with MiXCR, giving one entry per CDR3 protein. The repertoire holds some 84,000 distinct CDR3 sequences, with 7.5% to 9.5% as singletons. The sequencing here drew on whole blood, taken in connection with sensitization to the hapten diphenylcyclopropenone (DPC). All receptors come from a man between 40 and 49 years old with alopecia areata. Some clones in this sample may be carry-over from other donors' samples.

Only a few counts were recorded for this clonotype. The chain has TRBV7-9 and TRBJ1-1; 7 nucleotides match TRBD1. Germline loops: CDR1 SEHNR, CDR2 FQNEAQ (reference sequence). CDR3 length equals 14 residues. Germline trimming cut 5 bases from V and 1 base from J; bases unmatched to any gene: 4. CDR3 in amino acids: CASSADRANTEAFF. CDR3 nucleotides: TGTGCCAGCAGCGCTGACAGGGCGAACACTGAAGCTTTCTTT.

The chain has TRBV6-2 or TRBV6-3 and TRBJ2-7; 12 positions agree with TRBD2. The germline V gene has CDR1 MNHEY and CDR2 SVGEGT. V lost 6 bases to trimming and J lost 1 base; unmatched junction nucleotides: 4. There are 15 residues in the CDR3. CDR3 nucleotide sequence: TGTGCCAGCAGACCCGGACTAGCGGGGTCCTACGAGCAGTACTTC. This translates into CASRPGLAGSYEQYF.

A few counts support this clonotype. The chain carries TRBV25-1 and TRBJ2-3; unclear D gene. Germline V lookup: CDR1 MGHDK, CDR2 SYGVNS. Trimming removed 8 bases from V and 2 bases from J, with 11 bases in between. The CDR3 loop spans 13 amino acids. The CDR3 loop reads CASSPWDTDTQYF. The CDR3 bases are TGTGCCAGCTCTCCCTGGGACACAGATACGCAGTATTTT.